One and the same sample provided the 9 T cell receptor beta chains below, sequenced in a study of T cell responses to AZD1222 COVID-19 vaccine (dated by TCRdb to the early 2020s). The time point label, read with the paper, signifies: baseline before first vaccination. Explained via the paper, the treatment or condition label denotes: meningococcal conjugate vaccine given as trial control. The receptor library was made with the immunoSEQ multiplex PCR assay. This is the immuneACCESS table as TCRdb keeps it, with only in-frame sequences that have V and J called. A part of the clones is gone; compared with another copy, unresolved V genes explain less than half, and the rest is unexplained. The table for this sample lists 95,000 to 120,000 clones; about 92% of them were counted only once. The ten largest make up approximately 3% of the sample. The sequences come from peripheral blood, collected on day 0 of MenACWY control vaccination. These TCRs come from an adult in good health.

J is TRBJ1-2 and V is TRBV9; 9 bases line up with TRBD1. V gave up 4 bases and J gave up 8 bases; unmatched junction bases: 9. Germline CDR1 is SGDLS and CDR2 is YYNGEE. The CDR3 is 14 residues long. The CDR3 nucleotides are TGTGCCAGCAGCCTTCCGGGACAGGGTAGGGGCTACACCTTC. It is translated as CASSLPGQGRGYTF.

J is TRBJ1-3 and V is TRBV5-6, with unresolved D. The CDR3 totals 16 residues. The V and J ends lost 0 bases and 2 bases respectively, with 12 bases between them. Germline V lookup: CDR1 SGHDT, CDR2 YYEEEE. CDR3 sequence (DNA): TGTGCCAGCAGCTTGGTAGGGAACGGTGCTGGAAACACCATATATTTT. As protein: CASSLVGNGAGNTIYF.

This clone was observed a few times. CDR3 amino acids: CASSESDLGGELFF. CDR3 coding DNA: TGTGCCAGCAGCGAATCGGACCTCGGGGGGGAGCTGTTTTTT. V is TRBV7-2 and J is TRBJ2-2; no clear D gene. V gave up 5 bases and J gave up 8 bases, with 15 bases separating them. Germline lookup yields CDR1 SGHTA and CDR2 FQGNSA. CDR3 length: 14 residues. Full variable domain (missing parts from reference TRBV7-2 and TRBJ2-2): GAGVSQSPSNKVTEKGKDVELRCDPISGHTALYWYRQSLGQGLEFLIYFQGNSAPDKSGLPSDRFSAERTGGSVSTLTIQRTQQEDSAVYLCASSESDLGGELFFGEGSRLTVL.

V and J are TRBV2 and TRBJ1-1; a possible D gene is TRBD1 (5 bases). Between the trimmed V and J ends, which lost 4 bases and 6 bases, there was a span of 12 bases. This CDR3 has 13 amino acids. CDR1 and CDR2 (germline): SNHLY, FYNNEI. DNA for the CDR3: TGTGCCAGCAGTGGGGGGAGGGGCTCTGAAGCTTTCTTT. It codes for CASSGGRGSEAFF.

This chain connects TRBV4-1 to TRBJ2-7; possibly TRBD2 for D (6 bases). V gave up 0 bases and J gave up 4 bases, with 22 bases separating them. The CDR3 is 18 amino acids. The V gene's germline CDR1 is MGHRA and CDR2 YSYEKL. The DNA of the CDR3 is TGCGCCAGCAGCCAAGAAACCGGGGAGGCAGCGGAACGTTACGAGCAGTACTTC. Protein product: CASSQETGEAAERYEQYF.

The sample holds one count of this clone. This chain connects TRBV28 to TRBJ1-2; D remains unclear. The CDR3 has 19 amino acids. CDR1 and CDR2 from the germline V gene are MDHEN and SYDVKM. The V gene lost 3 bases and the J gene lost 0 bases, with 23 bases spanning the gap. This CDR3 is CASSFGWTWGSEANYGYTF. The CDR3 coding sequence is TGTGCCAGCAGTTTTGGGTGGACTTGGGGATCAGAAGCTAACTATGGCTACACCTTC.

The J gene is TRBJ2-2, the V gene TRBV12-5, with D hard to call. This CDR3 region has 15 residues. Germline V gene lookup returns CDR1 LGHNT and CDR2 FRNRAP. The V end was cut by 2 bases, the J end by 6 bases, with 13 bases between. This CDR3 is CASGLMVAGAGELFF. DNA of the CDR3: TGTGCTAGTGGTTTGATGGTGGCTGGTGCCGGGGAGCTGTTTTTT.

The chain recombines TRBV3-1 (or the pseudogene TRBV3-2) with TRBJ1-2, with unresolved D. The length of the CDR3 is 15 residues. The V end lost 0 bases, the J end lost 4 bases, and 12 bases lay between the germline ends. The germline CDR1 and CDR2 sequences are LGHDT and YNNKEL (reference sequence). CDR3 in DNA: TGTGCCAGCAGCCAAGAATCAGTGGGTAGCTATGGCTACACCTTC. It translates to CASSQESVGSYGYTF.

This sequence joins TRBV28 and TRBJ2-7; a possible D gene is TRBD1 (6 bases). The CDR3 covers 13 residues. V lost 6 bases and J lost 1, with 10 bases in between. Germline V gives CDR1 MDHEN, CDR2 SYDVKM. The CDR3 here is CASRETGSYEQYF. In DNA form, the CDR3 reads TGTGCCAGCAGGGAGACAGGTTCCTACGAGCAGTACTTC.